The 19 T cell receptor beta chains below were found in one sample sequenced in a study of T cell responses to AZD1222 COVID-19 vaccine. Libraries were prepared by immunoSEQ multiplex PCR; TCRdb keeps only in-frame clonotypes and omits some of them. The sample yields 150,000 or so clones, about 91% seen once. The starting material was peripheral blood, obtained 28 days after the second AZD1222 dose. Receptors originate from an adult who received the AZD1222 COVID-19 vaccine.

V gene TRBV2 combines with J gene TRBJ1-4; maybe TRBD1 (6 bases). CDR1 SNHLY and CDR2 FYNNEI come from the germline V gene. There are 13 residues in the CDR3. V gave up 6 bases and J gave up 5 bases, with 10 bases separating them. This chain's CDR3 is CASRDSINEKLFF. The CDR3, as DNA: TGTGCCAGCAGGGACAGCATAAATGAAAAACTGTTTTTT.

The chain joins TRBV18 to TRBJ2-7; D is unclear. V lost 3 bases and J 2 bases, leaving 8 bases between the germline ends. This CDR3 spans 13 amino acids. Germline V gene data show CDR1 as KGHSH and CDR2 as LQKENI. The CDR3 coding sequence is TGTGCCAGCTCACCGGACGGGCCCTACGAGCAGTACTTC. It specifies CASSPDGPYEQYF.

The rearrangement uses TRBV19 and TRBJ1-2; 9 nucleotides align to TRBD1. The CDR3 has 14 residues. Germline CDR1 is LNHDA and CDR2 is SQIVND (reference sequence). The V gene end was trimmed by 11 bases and the J gene end by 2 bases; junction bases not matched to a gene: 9. CDR3 residues: CAGKRQGDNYGYTF. Written as DNA, the CDR3 is TGTGCCGGAAAGAGACAGGGGGACAACTATGGCTACACCTTC. Looking up the rest from reference TRBV19 and TRBJ1-2 gives the full variable domain: DGGITQSPKYLFRKEGQNVTLSCEQNLNHDAMYWYRQDPGQGLRLIYYSQIVNDFQKGDIAEGYSVSREKKESFPLTVTSAQKNPTAFYLCAGKRQGDNYGYTFGSGTRLTVV.

This chain connects TRBV29-1 to TRBJ2-1; D is uncertain. V lost 4 bases, J lost 9 bases, and 19 bases lay in between. The CDR3 loop spans 14 amino acids. CDR1 and CDR2 (germline): SQVTM, ANQGSEA. CDR3 region: CSVVEIGRIGEQFF. CDR3 sequence (DNA): TGCAGCGTTGTCGAGATAGGCCGAATTGGTGAGCAGTTCTTC.

The CDR3 nucleotides are TGTGCCTGGAGTGTTAGGACTCGGAACACTGAAGCTTTCTTT. Translating it yields CAWSVRTRNTEAFF. The chain recombines TRBV30 with TRBJ1-1; D unclear. The length of the CDR3 is 14 residues. In germline, CDR1 is GTSNPN, CDR2 SVGIG (reference sequence). Trimming removed 0 bases from V and 1 base from J, with 9 bases in between.

The J gene is TRBJ2-5, the V gene TRBV19; TRBD2 might be the D (6 bases). Germline V CDR1 and CDR2: LNHDA, SQIVND (reference sequence). The CDR3 contains 15 residues. Trimming removed 1 base from V and 2 bases from J, with 11 bases in between. CDR3 sequence (DNA): TGTGCCAGTAGTATAGGGACTACCACACAAGAGACCCAGTACTTC. Protein sequence: CASSIGTTTQETQYF.

The CDR3 here is CASLPRRDWNTGELFF. The CDR3 DNA reads TGTGCCAGCCTTCCCAGGAGGGACTGGAACACCGGGGAGCTGTTTTTT. This chain connects TRBV28 to TRBJ2-2; a possible D gene is TRBD2 (6 bases). V was trimmed by 8 bases and J by 1 base, leaving 17 bases between them. The CDR3 has 16 amino acids. Germline-derived CDR1 and CDR2 are MDHEN and SYDVKM. Variable domain in full (rest from reference TRBV28 and TRBJ2-2): DVKVTQSSRYLVKRTGEKVFLECVQDMDHENMFWYRQDPGLGLRLIYFSYDVKMKEKGDIPEGYSVSREKKERFSLILESASTNQTSMYLCASLPRRDWNTGELFFGEGSRLTVL.

The V and J genes are TRBV7-2 and TRBJ2-7; possible D gene TRBD1, 5 bases. This CDR3 is 14 amino acids long. The germline V gene has CDR1 SGHTA and CDR2 FQGNSA. The V gene lost 2 bases and the J gene lost 1 base, with 9 bases spanning the gap. The CDR3 here is CASSLSAGSYEQYF. In nucleotides, the CDR3 is TGTGCCAGCAGCTTATCGGCAGGGTCCTACGAGCAGTACTTC.

The chain uses TRBV7-9 and TRBJ1-1; D is uncertain. V was clipped by 2 bases and J by 2 bases, with 12 bases between them. CDR1 and CDR2 (germline): SEHNR, FQNEAQ (reference sequence). This CDR3 is built from 15 residues. The CDR3 spells CASSLRSQTNTEAFF. The CDR3 DNA sequence: TGTGCCAGCAGCTTAAGGTCCCAGACAAACACTGAAGCTTTCTTT. Full variable domain (outside the CDR3, taken from reference TRBV7-9 and TRBJ1-1): DTGVSQNPRHKITKRGQNVTFRCDPISEHNRLYWYRQTLGQGPEFLTYFQNEAQLEKSRLLSDRFSAERPKGSFSTLEIQRTEQGDSAMYLCASSLRSQTNTEAFFGQGTRLTVV.

The sample holds one count of this clone. The V gene is TRBV7-8, the J gene TRBJ1-6; D remains ambiguous. V lost 5 bases and J lost 9, with 23 bases in between. Per germline, CDR1 SGHVS and CDR2 FQNEAQ. The CDR3 has 17 residues. DNA for the CDR3: TGTGCCAGCAGCCCGGCGGGCTCTCCCTCCCTTGGTTCACCCCTCCACTTT. Translating gives CASSPAGSPSLGSPLHF.

This chain links TRBV2 with TRBJ1-1; D remains ambiguous. Trimming shortened V by 4 bases and J by 1 base, and 10 bases separated the two germline ends. Germline CDR1 is SNHLY and CDR2 is FYNNEI. The CDR3 consists of 14 residues. CDR3: CASSVTGANTEAFF. CDR3 bases: TGTGCCAGCAGTGTGACGGGAGCGAACACTGAAGCTTTCTTT.

V is TRBV4-2 and J is TRBJ2-2; D is unresolved. This CDR3 spans 14 amino acids. Germline CDR1 reads LGHNA; CDR2 reads YNFKEQ. V was pared by 0 bases and J by 6 bases, with 8 bases between. The CDR3 spells CASSQDRAPGELFF. CDR3 in DNA: TGTGCCAGCAGCCAAGATAGGGCCCCCGGGGAGCTGTTTTTT.

The chain has TRBV10-3 and TRBJ1-2; no firm D call. This CDR3 is built from 12 residues. V lost 9 bases to trimming and J lost 2 bases, with 10 bases between them. The germline V gene has CDR1 ENHRY and CDR2 SYGVKD. The CDR3 loop reads CAISTDNYGYTF. The DNA of the CDR3 is TGTGCCATTTCGACGGACAACTATGGCTACACCTTC.

This chain connects TRBV5-4 to TRBJ1-2; D is possibly TRBD1 (6 bases). Trimming took 4 bases from V and 8 from J, leaving 15 bases between them. Germline V lookup: CDR1 SGHNT, CDR2 YYREEE (reference sequence). This CDR3 spans 13 amino acids. CDR3 protein: CASSPAGHQGYTF. CDR3 nucleotides: TGTGCCAGCAGCCCTGCGGGACATCAGGGCTACACCTTC. The entire variable domain, with the rest obtained from reference TRBV5-4 and TRBJ1-2, is as follows: ETGVTQSPTHLIKTRGQQVTLRCSSQSGHNTVSWYQQALGQGPQFIFQYYREEENGRGNFPPRFSGLQFPNYSSELNVNALELDDSALYLCASSPAGHQGYTFGSGTRLTVV.

This clone came up once. The chain couples TRBV28 to TRBJ1-3; TRBD1 matches 7 bases. Germline V gives CDR1 MDHEN, CDR2 SYDVKM. The CDR3 totals 14 residues. V dropped 4 bases and J dropped 11; count of bases not matched to a gene: 11. Here the CDR3 reads CASSSLTGLGSIYF. The CDR3 DNA reads as TGTGCCAGCAGTTCCTTGACAGGGTTAGGTTCCATATATTTT.

The sample holds one count of this clone. This chain links TRBV5-1 with TRBJ2-1, with D perhaps TRBD2 (6 bases). The ends were cut back, 0 bases at V and 5 bases at J, with 12 bases in the middle. The CDR3 is 15 amino acids. Germline V gives CDR1 SGHRS, CDR2 YFSETQ. The CDR3 here is CASSLGGSGDNEQFF. CDR3 bases: TGCGCCAGCAGCTTGGGGGGCTCGGGAGACAATGAGCAGTTCTTC.

The gene calls are TRBV9 and TRBJ2-7; 10 nucleotides align to TRBD1. Per the germline V gene, CDR1 is SGDLS and CDR2 is YYNGEE. Losses at the gene ends were 2 bases for V and 3 bases for J; bases not matched to a gene: 5. The CDR3 length is 15 residues. The CDR3 loop reads CASSVTGTGDYEQYF. The CDR3 region has the DNA TGTGCCAGCAGCGTCACCGGGACAGGGGACTACGAGCAGTACTTC.

The rearrangement links TRBV28 to TRBJ1-2; 7 nucleotides agree with TRBD1. The CDR3 sequence is 13 residues long. CDR1 and CDR2 (germline): MDHEN, SYDVKM. V shed 5 bases and J 7 bases; nucleotides not matched to a gene: 7. The CDR3 loop reads CASSQDRITGYTF. CDR3 nucleotides: TGTGCCAGCAGTCAGGACAGGATCACTGGCTACACCTTC.

The V and J genes are TRBV4-1 and TRBJ2-1, with D possibly being TRBD1 (5 bases). CDR3 length: 16 amino acids. Germline lookup yields CDR1 MGHRA and CDR2 YSYEKL. Trimming cost V 5 bases and J 3 bases, with 17 bases left between them. The CDR3 loop reads CASSGRSQGDYNEQFF. CDR3 DNA: TGCGCCAGCAGCGGCCGGAGCCAGGGCGACTACAATGAGCAGTTCTTC.